The clone carrying this T cell receptor beta chain was counted a few times. Germline values: CDR1 GTSNPN, CDR2 SVGIG (reference sequence). V lost 1 base, J lost 7 bases, and 3 bases stayed unmatched. The CDR3 extends over 14 amino acids. As the library was built, unique molecular identifiers were attached to individual cDNA molecules. TCRdb passed the RACE reads through MiXCR, listing each CDR3 protein once. Among tens of thousands of distinct CDR3 sequences listed, about 3.5% were seen once. The sample's time point: healthy volunteer bleed at 6 weeks. Unfractionated whole blood yielded total RNA. These data originate in a study of human T cells and chemical hapten exposure. Background on the study: TCR yield per sample varied, mainly due to pooled library volumes.

What was sequenced was whole blood. This TCR was sampled from a human donor in good health. Some clones in this sample may be carry-over from other donors' samples. The chain couples TRBV30 to TRBJ1-6; 8 bases align to TRBD1. The CDR3 bases are TGTGCCTGGAGTGCCAACAGGGGGAATTCACCCCTCCACTTT. Its translation is CAWSANRGNSPLHF.